This T cell receptor (beta chain) was obtained from a study of vaccination effects on CD4 cells after COVID-19. Whole-study context: After vaccination, a few convalescent patients were sampled at early and late time points.

Study outcomes and limitations: Vaccine- and infection-induced clones showed marked clonal contraction late following vaccination. The post-vaccine spike-reactive clones of convalescents showed a predominance of new vaccine-induced clones.

Of note for this clone: Its matching antigen is unknown.

Profiled with immunoSEQ multiplex PCR; TCRdb holds only in-frame clones, not every one. The table has some 17,000 clones, around 76% seen once. CD4+ T cells specific for antigen were expanded with viral peptide pools by the ViraFEST assay before sequencing. Culturing for around eleven days preceded CD4+ T cell isolation. Infection with SARS-CoV-2 occurred in the person between March and December 2020, and PCR confirmed it. Either the mRNA-1273 or the BNT162b2 vaccine was given to participants as two doses. Cultures had half their medium replaced with IL-2 medium on days 3 and 7. The CDR3 extends over 15 amino acids. CDR1 is LGHNA, CDR2 YNFKEQ, per germline. The V end was cut by 2 bases, the J end by 2 bases, with 11 bases between.

This clonotype was obtained from a human donor who had a prior SARS-CoV-2 infection. The V call is TRBV4-2, the J call TRBJ2-3; D possibly corresponds to TRBD2 (5 bases). Sequences were derived from CD4+ T cells from PBMCs cultured with SARS-CoV-2 spike peptides, sampled after COVID-19 vaccination. The CDR3 nucleotides are TGTGCCAGCAGCCAAAGGACTCTTCCCACAGATACGCAGTATTTT. This translates into CASSQRTLPTDTQYF.